Shown below are 8 T cell receptor beta chains from a single sample sequenced in a study of blood T cell repertoires in COVID-19. The protocol was immunoSEQ multiplex PCR, while the TCRdb copy is restricted to in-frame clones and leaves out a portion. The sample holds some 200,000 clones, 80% seen once. Sequencing was carried out using peripheral blood. Every receptor here comes from a human donor in a cohort sampled during active COVID-19.

This clone has only a few counts. The J gene is TRBJ1-2, the V gene TRBV27; 7 nucleotides align to TRBD1. CDR1 and CDR2 from the germline V gene are MNHEY and SMNVEV (reference sequence). V shed 2 bases, J shed 7 bases, and the junction held 4 bases outside the gene matches. There are 13 residues in the CDR3. The CDR3 DNA reads TGTGCCAGCAGTTTAAGGGCAGGGGGTGGCTACACCTTC. Its protein product is CASSLRAGGGYTF.

The rearrangement links TRBV5-1 to TRBJ2-7, with D uncertain. The V end lost 0 bases, the J end lost 3 bases, and 10 bases lay between the germline ends. The CDR3 length is 14 residues. CDR1 is SGHRS, CDR2 YFSETQ, per germline. In DNA, the CDR3 is TGCGCCAGCAGCTTGGCCGGTGGAGACTACGAGCAGTACTTC. This codes for CASSLAGGDYEQYF.

This clone was recorded a few times. The rearrangement uses TRBV6-5 and TRBJ1-1, with D possibly matching TRBD1 (6 bases). The CDR3 extends over 12 amino acids. Germline assignment: CDR1 MNHEY and CDR2 SVGAGI. The V gene lost 10 bases and the J gene lost 2 bases, with 11 bases spanning the gap. Written as DNA, the CDR3 is TGTGCCACAGAAGGGGGTAACACTGAAGCTTTCTTT. Translating gives CATEGGNTEAFF.

J is TRBJ2-1 and V is TRBV7-3; the match to TRBD2 covers 8 bases. The length of the CDR3 is 16 residues. Germline V gene sequence: CDR1 SGHTA, CDR2 FQGTGA. V gave up 5 bases and J gave up 4 bases; unmatched junction bases: 10. The CDR3 is CASSPTGGQVYNEQFF. CDR3 DNA: TGTGCCAGCAGCCCCACGGGGGGGCAAGTTTACAATGAGCAGTTCTTC.

This chain connects TRBV3-1 (or the pseudogene TRBV3-2) to TRBJ1-5; TRBD1 agrees at 7 bases. In germline, CDR1 is LGHDT, CDR2 YNNKEL (reference sequence). CDR3 size: 14 residues. Losses at the gene ends were 4 bases for V and 7 bases for J; bases not matched to a gene: 7. This chain's CDR3 is CASSLAQGGQPQHF. DNA of the CDR3: TGTGCCAGCAGCCTTGCCCAGGGGGGCCAGCCCCAGCATTTT.

The genes are TRBV2 and TRBJ1-5; tentatively, D is TRBD1 (5 bases). V was shortened by 5 bases and J by 7 bases, with 12 bases between the two germline ends. Germline V lookup: CDR1 SNHLY, CDR2 FYNNEI. The length of the CDR3 is 13 residues. The CDR3, as DNA: TGTGCCAGCAGTAAAGGGGAGGGACAGCCCCAGCATTTT. Protein sequence: CASSKGEGQPQHF.

This chain uses TRBV19 with TRBJ1-2, with no clear D. The length of the CDR3 is 15 residues. With 5 bases removed from V and 5 bases from J, the gap between germline ends came to 18 bases. CDR1 is LNHDA, CDR2 SQIVND, per germline (reference sequence). CDR3 region: CASSPVGLMEYGYTF. CDR3 in DNA: TGTGCCAGTAGTCCCGTTGGACTTATGGAGTATGGCTACACCTTC.

The rearrangement uses TRBV6-6 and TRBJ2-7; TRBD1 agrees at 7 bases. This CDR3 has 13 amino acids. CDR1 is MNHNY, CDR2 SVGAGI, per germline (reference sequence). V was pared by 7 bases and J by 4 bases, with 7 bases of the junction left unmatched. The DNA of the CDR3 is TGTGCCAGCAACCTACAGGGGACGTACGAGCAGTACTTC. Amino acids: CASNLQGTYEQYF.